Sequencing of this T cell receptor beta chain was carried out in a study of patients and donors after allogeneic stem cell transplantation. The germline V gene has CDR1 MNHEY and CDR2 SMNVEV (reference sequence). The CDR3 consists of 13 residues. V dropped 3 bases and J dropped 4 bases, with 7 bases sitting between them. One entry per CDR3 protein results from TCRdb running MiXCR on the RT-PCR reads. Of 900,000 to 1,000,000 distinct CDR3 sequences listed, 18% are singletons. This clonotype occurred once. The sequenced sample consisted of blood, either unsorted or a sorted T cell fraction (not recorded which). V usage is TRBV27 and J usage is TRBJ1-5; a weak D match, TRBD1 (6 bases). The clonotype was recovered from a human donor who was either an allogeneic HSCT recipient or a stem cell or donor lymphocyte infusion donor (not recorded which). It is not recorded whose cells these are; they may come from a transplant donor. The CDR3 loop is CASSFDRNQPQHF. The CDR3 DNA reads TGTGCCAGCAGTTTCGACAGGAATCAGCCCCAGCATTTT.